Shown below are 20 T cell receptor beta chains from a single sample sequenced in a study of T cell responses to AZD1222 COVID-19 vaccine (dated by TCRdb to the early 2020s). Receptor amplification or capture employed the immunoSEQ multiplex PCR assay. TCRdb re-hosts the immuneACCESS table, in-frame sequences only. Its copies lack some clones; in the studies checked, an unresolved V gene accounts for under half of them, and the cause for the rest is not known. Here the sample has 150,000 to 200,000 clones; approximately 93% occur a single time. The ten largest clones take up approximately 3.9% of the sample. The time point label, as the study defines it: baseline before first vaccination. The sample in question was peripheral blood, obtained on day 0 of AZD1222 vaccination. Receptors were obtained from an adult in good health.

The genes are TRBV7-2 and TRBJ2-7, with a possible D match to TRBD1 (6 bases). This CDR3 is built from 12 residues. Trimming removed 6 bases from V and 5 bases from J, with 11 bases in between. The V gene's germline CDR1 is SGHTA and CDR2 FQGNSA. The CDR3 protein is CASRIDRHEQYF. The DNA for the CDR3 is TGTGCCAGCAGAATAGACAGGCACGAGCAGTACTTC.

The J gene is TRBJ1-2, the V gene TRBV19; weak D call: TRBD1 (5 bases). The germline gives CDR1 LNHDA, CDR2 SQIVND (reference sequence). V was clipped by 10 bases and J by 5 bases, with 11 bases between them. The CDR3 is made up of 11 amino acids. The CDR3 region has the DNA TGTGCCATCTGGGGCGGATATGGCTACACCTTC. Its translation: CAIWGGYGYTF.

This rearrangement joins TRBV18 to TRBJ1-2; a weak D match, TRBD1 (5 bases). Germline V lookup: CDR1 KGHSH, CDR2 LQKENI. This CDR3 contains 13 residues. V lost 3 bases, J lost 3 bases, and 8 bases lay in between. CDR3 in DNA: TGTGCCAGCTCACCGGGGACCGACTATGGCTACACCTTC. Translation: CASSPGTDYGYTF.

The genes are TRBV9 and TRBJ1-2; TRBD1 agrees at 7 bases. The V segment lost 3 bases and the J segment 6 bases; nucleotides outside the gene matches: 11. Germline assignment: CDR1 SGDLS and CDR2 YYNGEE. The CDR3 is made up of 15 amino acids. The CDR3 DNA is TGTGCCAGCAGCGCCCGAGGGGGCGGTTTGGATGGCTACACCTTC. This sequence encodes CASSARGGGLDGYTF.

The genes are TRBV10-3 and TRBJ1-5; TRBD1 matches 10 bases. Per germline, CDR1 ENHRY and CDR2 SYGVKD. Losses at the gene ends were 9 bases for V and 5 bases for J; bases not matched to a gene: 4. This CDR3 has 13 amino acids. The CDR3 nucleotides read TGTGCCATGGGACAGGGGATCGATCAGCCCCAGCATTTT. This sequence encodes CAMGQGIDQPQHF.

The V call is TRBV11-2, the J call TRBJ1-2; D perhaps matches TRBD1 (6 bases). Trimming left V 0 bases short and J 3 bases short, with 11 bases between. The CDR3 extends over 15 amino acids. Germline loops: CDR1 SGHAT, CDR2 FQNNGV. This CDR3 reads CASSLDWGADYGYTF. CDR3 in DNA: TGTGCCAGCAGCTTAGATTGGGGGGCTGACTATGGCTACACCTTC.

The chain employs TRBV27 and TRBJ1-3, with a weak D call TRBD1 (6 bases). Germline CDR1 MNHEY, CDR2 SMNVEV (reference sequence). This CDR3 contains 21 residues. V lost 3 bases to trimming and J lost 0 bases, with 27 bases between them. In DNA, the CDR3 is TGTGCCAGCAGTTTCTCCCAGGGGTCGGGACACGTCCCTTACTCTGGAAACACCATATATTTT. Amino acid sequence: CASSFSQGSGHVPYSGNTIYF.

To note about this clone: Germline is not matched at one junction end, which may reflect a read error. The DNA for the CDR3 is TGTGCCAGCAGTTACTCTAGCGGGGGGTACAGTGAGCAGTTCTTC. This gives the protein CASSYSSGGYSEQFF. The rearrangement uses TRBV6-5 and TRBJ2-1, with TRBD2 identical over 10 bases. From germline, CDR1 is MNHEY and CDR2 SVGAGI. This CDR3 comprises 15 residues.

The chain combines TRBV5-1 with TRBJ2-3; 9 bases are a match to TRBD2. With 6 bases clipped from V and 6 bases from J, the junction kept 14 bases outside the gene matches. The CDR3 is made up of 16 amino acids. Germline lookup yields CDR1 SGHRS and CDR2 YFSETQ. The CDR3 sequence: CASNPRLAELPDTQYF. The CDR3 DNA follows: TGCGCCAGCAACCCGAGACTAGCGGAGCTTCCCGATACGCAGTATTTT.

The genes are TRBV19 and TRBJ1-6; possible D gene TRBD1, 5 bases. The CDR3 loop spans 16 amino acids. The V gene's germline CDR1 is LNHDA and CDR2 SQIVND (reference sequence). Trimming cost V 7 bases and J 0 bases, with 13 bases left between them. CDR3 sequence reads: CASTRDLSSYNSPLHF. DNA for the CDR3: TGTGCCAGTACCCGGGACCTAAGCTCCTATAATTCACCCCTCCACTTT.

The chain's CDR3 is CAIVRNTEAFF. CDR3 bases: TGTGCCATAGTACGGAACACTGAAGCTTTCTTT. The rearrangement uses TRBV2 and TRBJ1-1, with no clear D. Per germline, CDR1 SNHLY and CDR2 FYNNEI. Trimming stripped 10 bases from V and 1 base from J, with 7 bases between. This CDR3 contains 11 residues.

The J gene is TRBJ1-1, the V gene TRBV6-6, with D possibly matching TRBD1 (5 bases). The germline V and J ends were trimmed by 5 bases and 4 bases, with 23 bases remaining between them. CDR1 and CDR2 from the germline V gene are MNHNY and SVGAGI (reference sequence). CDR3 length equals 17 residues. CDR3 region: CASSPRVGYRGFTEAFF. CDR3 DNA: TGTGCCAGCAGTCCCCGGGTAGGGTATCGGGGGTTCACTGAAGCTTTCTTT.

The chain carries TRBV9 and TRBJ2-2, with D hard to call. V lost 4 bases and J lost 4, with 11 bases in between. Germline CDR1 and CDR2: SGDLS and YYNGEE. This CDR3 has 14 amino acids. Here the CDR3 DNA reads TGTGCCAGCAGCCACGCGACGAGCACCGGGGAGCTGTTTTTT. As protein: CASSHATSTGELFF.

CDR3 protein: CASSPLLGAGGGSYNEQFF. DNA for the CDR3: TGTGCCAGCAGCCCATTACTGGGGGCGGGAGGAGGGTCCTACAATGAGCAGTTCTTC. The V and J genes are TRBV9 and TRBJ2-1; 8 nucleotides agree with TRBD2. V shed 4 bases, J shed 1 base, and the junction held 16 bases outside the gene matches. This CDR3 region has 19 residues. Germline V gene sequence: CDR1 SGDLS, CDR2 YYNGEE.

The chain recombines TRBV7-9 with TRBJ1-4; D is unclear. Trimming shortened V by 0 bases and J by 8 bases, and 13 bases separated the two germline ends. In germline, CDR1 is SEHNR, CDR2 FQNEAQ (reference sequence). The length of the CDR3 is 15 residues. The CDR3 spells CASSLAPREEEKLFF. The CDR3 DNA sequence: TGTGCCAGCAGCTTAGCGCCCCGGGAAGAAGAAAAACTGTTTTTT.

The J gene is TRBJ2-7, the V gene TRBV10-1; 8 positions match TRBD1. The CDR3 runs 13 residues. CDR1 and CDR2 (germline): WNHNN, SYGVQD (reference sequence). V was pared by 2 bases and J by 5 bases, with 2 bases of the junction left unmatched. The CDR3 bases are TGCGCCAGCAGTGAGCCGGGACAGGACGAGCAGTACTTC. Protein: CASSEPGQDEQYF.

This clone appeared once. This rearrangement joins TRBV12-5 to TRBJ1-2; perhaps TRBD1 as D (5 bases). Trimming removed 4 bases at V and 8 bases at J, with 14 bases between. The length of the CDR3 is 13 residues. From germline, CDR1 is LGHNT and CDR2 FRNRAP. The CDR3, as DNA: TGTGCTAGTGGTTCCGAAGGGGAGAGAGGCTACACCTTC. Its translation: CASGSEGERGYTF.

The count of this clone is one. This rearrangement joins TRBV12-3 or TRBV12-4 to TRBJ2-1; D gene unclear. V lost 6 bases and J lost 5, with 8 bases in between. The CDR3 runs to 12 residues. DNA of the CDR3: TGTGCCAGCAGCATTACAGACAATGAGCAGTTCTTC. Amino acids: CASSITDNEQFF.

This chain uses TRBV6-5 with TRBJ1-5; 7 bases map to TRBD1. With V trimmed by 5 bases and J by 5 bases, 6 bases remained unmatched. Germline assignment: CDR1 MNHEY and CDR2 SVGAGI. This CDR3 is 14 amino acids long. CDR3 residues: CASSRQGGDQPQHF. CDR3 coding DNA: TGTGCCAGCAGTCGACAGGGAGGTGATCAGCCCCAGCATTTT.

This clone has only one observation. The sample contains more than one DNA sequence encoding this CDR3. The V gene is TRBV27, the J gene TRBJ2-7; D not resolved. V was clipped by 3 bases and J by 3 bases, with 3 bases between them. CDR3 size: 11 residues. Germline lookup yields CDR1 MNHEY and CDR2 SMNVEV (reference sequence). The CDR3 reads CASSFGYEQYF. The CDR3 DNA sequence: TGTGCCAGCAGTTTCGGCTACGAGCAGTACTTC.